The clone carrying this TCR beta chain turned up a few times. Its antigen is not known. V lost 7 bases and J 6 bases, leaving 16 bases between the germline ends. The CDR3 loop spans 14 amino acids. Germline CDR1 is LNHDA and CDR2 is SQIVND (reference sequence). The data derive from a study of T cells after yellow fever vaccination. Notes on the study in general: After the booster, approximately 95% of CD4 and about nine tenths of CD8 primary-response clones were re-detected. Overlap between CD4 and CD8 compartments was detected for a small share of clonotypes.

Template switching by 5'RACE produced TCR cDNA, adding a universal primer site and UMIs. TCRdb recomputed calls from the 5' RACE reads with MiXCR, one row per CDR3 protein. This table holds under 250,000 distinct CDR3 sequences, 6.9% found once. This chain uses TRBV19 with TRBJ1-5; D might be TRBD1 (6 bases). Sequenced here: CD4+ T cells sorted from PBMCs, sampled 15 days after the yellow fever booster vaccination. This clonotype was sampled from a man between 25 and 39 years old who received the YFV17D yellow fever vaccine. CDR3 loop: CASTSRQEGQPQHF. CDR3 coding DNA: TGTGCCAGTACTTCGAGACAGGAGGGTCAGCCCCAGCATTTT.